The following is a T cell receptor beta chain sequence with its context. Its specificity is unknown. In TCRdb, the 5' RACE reads were re-called with MiXCR into one record per CDR3 protein. The table shows about 400,000 distinct CDR3 sequences, with under 20% occurring only once. This record belongs to a study of T-cell memory formation after mild COVID-19. The J segment lost 6 bases and the V segment lost 3 bases, leaving 5 bases of the junction unmatched. The CDR3 is 15 amino acids. Germline V lookup: CDR1 MNHEY, CDR2 SMNVEV (reference sequence). Overall study results and limits: From day 15 to 85, contracting clones were balanced between CD4 and CD8, whereas later expanders leaned toward CD4+. Detection of some responders pre-infection suggested pre-existing cross-reactive memory T cells participated. Researchers report contracting CD4+ clones mostly in CM and EM, with CD8+ clones in EMRA.

The material sequenced was PBMCs or a T cell subset sorted from them (not recorded which). The V and J genes are TRBV27 and TRBJ1-6, with 7 bases that match TRBD1. This TCR was recovered from a man aged 18 to 30 who had mild COVID-19 (a few samples of this study predate the infection). Cell type and time point are not known. The CDR3 DNA follows: TGTGCCAGCAGTTTGGCCAGGGGGGGTAATTCACCCCTCCACTTT. This sequence encodes CASSLARGGNSPLHF.